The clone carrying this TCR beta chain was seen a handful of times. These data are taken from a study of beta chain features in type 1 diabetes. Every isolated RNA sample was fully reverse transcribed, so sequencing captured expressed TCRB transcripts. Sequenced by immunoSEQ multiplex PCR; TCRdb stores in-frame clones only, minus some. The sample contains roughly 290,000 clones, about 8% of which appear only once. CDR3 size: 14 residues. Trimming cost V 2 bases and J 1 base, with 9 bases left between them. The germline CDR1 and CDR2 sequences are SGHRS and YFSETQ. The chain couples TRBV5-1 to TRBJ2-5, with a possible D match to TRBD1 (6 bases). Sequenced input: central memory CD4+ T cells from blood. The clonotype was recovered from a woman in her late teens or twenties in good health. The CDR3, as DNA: TGCGCCAGCAGCTTTACAGGGACCCAAGAGACCCAGTACTTC. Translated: CASSFTGTQETQYF.